The TCR beta chain under discussion was sequenced for a study of blood T cell repertoires in COVID-19. At the level of the study: In each case, the material was cDNA or gDNA derived from T cells, B-cell-depleted T cells, or PBMCs.

With V trimmed by 7 bases and J by 5 bases, 5 bases remained unmatched. The CDR3 is 13 amino acids. Germline assignment: CDR1 MNHEY and CDR2 SVGAGI. Original processing notes: Scientists estimated how many nucleated cells there were by amplifying reference gene primers. Only in-frame clones appear in the TCRdb table, and some are missing; sequencing was by immunoSEQ multiplex PCR. V and J calls and clone size are as listed in that table; D and trimming were resolved from the DNA. Seen here are about 200,000 clones, roughly 90% observed once, and the top ten hold 0.78%. V usage is TRBV6-5 and J usage is TRBJ2-3, with 8 bases fitting TRBD1. Sequencing was carried out using peripheral blood. The sequence came from a woman between 65 and 79 years old with acute or convalescent COVID-19. CDR3 sequence: CASTGQGQDTQYF. The DNA of the CDR3 is TGTGCCAGCACCGGACAGGGACAAGATACGCAGTATTTT.